This is a list of T cell receptor beta chains from one sample in a study of shared T cell receptors in the human thymus. The protocol was immunoSEQ multiplex PCR, while the TCRdb copy is restricted to in-frame clones and leaves out a portion. The repertoire holds just under 550,000 clones, with about 80% as singletons. The same sample was also studied in work on human thymus T cells.

The sequenced material came from thymocytes. These receptor sequences come from a boy in the first two years of life with a congenital heart defect. Both conserved end residues are part of each CDR3. A D gene is named only where the DNA matches it firmly. Rows may omit the clone size; those that give it use once, few, many or a size class.

abundance	v_gene	j_gene	d_gene	len	CDR3nt	CDR3aa
NA	TRBV2	TRBJ2-7	NA	15	TGTGCCAGCAGTGGTTCTGTACAGGGCACCTACGAGCAGTACTTC	CASSGSVQGTYEQYF
once	TRBV6-1	TRBJ2-7	TRBD2	16	TGTGCCAGCAGTGGACCATCTAGCGGAACCCTATACGAGCAGTACTTC	CASSGPSSGTLYEQYF
NA	TRBV27	TRBJ2-5	TRBD2	19	TGTGCCAGCAGTGCAAGGGGTTTTCTAGCGGGAGGGCCAGGGGAGACCCAGTACTTC	CASSARGFLAGGPGETQYF
NA	TRBV27	TRBJ2-7	TRBD2	15	TGTGCCAGCAGTGTGGGGGGGAGGGCCTCCTACGAGCAGTACTTC	CASSVGGRASYEQYF
NA	TRBV6-1	TRBJ2-1	TRBD2	19	TGTGCCAGCAGTGAAGTGGGACTAGCGGGACGATACTCCTACAATGAGCAGTTCTTC	CASSEVGLAGRYSYNEQFF
NA	TRBV13	TRBJ2-1	TRBD1	14	TGTGCCAGCAGCGTCCGGGACAGGGGACATGAGCAGTTCTTC	CASSVRDRGHEQFF
NA	TRBV29-1	TRBJ2-7	NA	12	TGCAGCGTTGCAGGACAGACCTACGAGCAGTACTTC	CSVAGQTYEQYF
NA	TRBV5-1	TRBJ1-2	NA	15	TGCGCCAGCAGCGGCGAGAGGGTGTCTGGCTATGGCTACACCTTC	CASSGERVSGYGYTF
NA	TRBV4-2	TRBJ2-1	TRBD2	20	TGTGCCAGCAGCCAAGGTATATCAGCGGCTAGCGGGAGGGCCTCCAATGAGCAGTTCTTC	CASSQGISAASGRASNEQFF
NA	TRBV6-1	TRBJ1-2	NA	15	TGTGCCAGCAGTGAAGTTCCGGGGAGCGGCTATGGCTACACCTTC	CASSEVPGSGYGYTF
NA	TRBV4-2	TRBJ2-1	TRBD2	15	TGTGCCAGCAGCCAAGGGGACTATTTTTACAATGAGCAGTTCTTC	CASSQGDYFYNEQFF
NA	TRBV27	TRBJ2-7	TRBD1	14	TGTGCCAGCAGAACCGGGACAGGGGACTACGAGCAGTACTTC	CASRTGTGDYEQYF
NA	TRBV21-1	TRBJ2-5	NA	16	TGTGCCAGCAGCAAAGAGGGGAGGCGTTGTGAAGAGACCCAGTACTTC	CASSKEGRRCEETQYF
NA	TRBV7-2	TRBJ2-4	TRBD2	18	TGTGCCAGCAGCTTTGACCGCCGAGTAGCGGGAGATCGGAACATTCAGTACTTC	CASSFDRRVAGDRNIQYF
NA	TRBV28	TRBJ2-6	NA	22	TGTGCCAGCAGTTTTTGTCGGCCCTTCTGGAGGCAGGGAGGCCCTGGGGCCAACGTCCTGACTTTC	CASSFCRPFWRQGGPGANVLTF